The sequence of this TCR beta chain was determined in a study of T cell repertoires in cytomegalovirus infection. This clonotype was seen ten or more times. One entry per CDR3 protein results from TCRdb running MiXCR on the reads. Among roughly 500,000 distinct CDR3 sequences, approximately 15% were seen once, and the ten largest hold roughly a quarter. The CDR3 sequence is 14 residues long. Germline CDR1 MDHEN, CDR2 SYDVKM. V was clipped by 3 bases and J by 0 bases, with 9 bases between them. This chain uses TRBV28 with TRBJ2-7; possibly TRBD2 for D (6 bases). The receptor was derived from a human donor in good health (CMV status not recorded). Some clones in this sample may be carry-over from other donors' samples. Sequenced material: CD8+ T cells from PBMCs. As DNA, the CDR3 is TGTGCCAGCAGTTTGTTAGCGGCCTCCTACGAGCAGTACTTC. Translated, it gives CASSLLAASYEQYF. Combining the CDR3 with reference TRBV28 and TRBJ2-7 gives the whole variable domain DVKVTQSSRYLVKRTGEKVFLECVQDMDHENMFWYRQDPGLGLRLIYFSYDVKMKEKGDIPEGYSVSREKKERFSLILESASTNQTSMYLCASSLLAASYEQYFGPGTRLTVT.